These 13 T cell receptor beta chains were sequenced from one sample in a study of control samples from healthy donors and cancer patients. Only in-frame clones appear in the TCRdb table, and some are missing; sequencing was by immunoSEQ multiplex PCR. The sample consists of roughly 130,000 clones, about 95% of them appearing once. Sequencing was done on a sample of blood. The receptors originated from a man aged 25-45 years in good health.

V and J are TRBV27 and TRBJ2-1; maybe TRBD1 (6 bases). Germline CDR1 is MNHEY and CDR2 is SMNVEV (reference sequence). This CDR3 contains 16 residues. V was shortened by 4 bases and J by 6 bases, with 19 bases between the two germline ends. Here the CDR3 DNA reads TGTGCCAGCAGTTCACCAATCTCGGGACATTTCAATGAGCAGTTCTTC. Its protein product is CASSSPISGHFNEQFF.

V gene TRBV19 combines with J gene TRBJ2-1; 13 bases are shared with TRBD2. This CDR3 contains 18 residues. From germline, CDR1 is LNHDA and CDR2 SQIVND (reference sequence). Trimming removed 0 bases from V and 1 base from J; junction bases left unmatched: 3. The CDR3 loop is CASSIDTSGGASYNEQFF. The CDR3 DNA follows: TGTGCCAGTAGTATAGATACTAGCGGGGGGGCGTCCTACAATGAGCAGTTCTTC.

In this sample, this clone turned up once. The gene calls are TRBV7-9 and TRBJ1-1; no clear D gene. The germline V and J ends were trimmed by 3 bases and 0 bases, with 2 bases remaining between them. This CDR3 is 12 amino acids long. Looked up from germline, CDR1 is SEHNR and CDR2 is FQNEAQ (reference sequence). CDR3 bases: TGTGCCAGCAGCTTTCTGAACACTGAAGCTTTCTTT. Translating it yields CASSFLNTEAFF.

V gene TRBV3-1 (or the pseudogene TRBV3-2) combines with J gene TRBJ1-2, with a possible D match to TRBD1 (5 bases). Trimming shortened V by 3 bases and J by 3 bases, and 14 bases separated the two germline ends. From germline, CDR1 is LGHDT and CDR2 YNNKEL (reference sequence). This CDR3 has 15 amino acids. CDR3 amino acids: CASSQSSLGDYGYTF. The CDR3 DNA reads as TGTGCCAGCAGCCAGTCGAGCTTGGGGGACTATGGCTACACCTTC.

The chain is built from TRBV7-9 and TRBJ2-3, with TRBD2 as a possible D gene (6 bases). Looked up from germline, CDR1 is SEHNR and CDR2 is FQNEAQ (reference sequence). V lost 0 bases, J lost 6 bases, and 10 bases lay in between. This CDR3 has 14 amino acids. For the CDR3, the DNA is TGTGCCAGCAGCTTAGCGCAGGAGGGGGATACGCAGTATTTT. This sequence encodes CASSLAQEGDTQYF.

V gene TRBV5-1 combines with J gene TRBJ1-2; TRBD1 matches 8 bases. In germline, CDR1 is SGHRS, CDR2 YFSETQ. Unmatched junction bases numbered 4, after V lost 0 bases and J lost 3 bases. The CDR3 totals 15 residues. The CDR3 is CASSLGHRGDYGYTF. Here the CDR3 DNA reads TGCGCCAGCAGCTTGGGGCACAGGGGGGACTATGGCTACACCTTC.

The chain joins TRBV5-1 to TRBJ1-4, with a possible D match to TRBD1 (6 bases). This CDR3 comprises 14 residues. Germline CDR1 reads SGHRS; CDR2 reads YFSETQ. Trimming cost V 1 base and J 2 bases, with 6 bases left between them. The CDR3 is CASSLQGTNEKLFF. The CDR3, as DNA: TGCGCCAGCAGCTTGCAGGGGACTAATGAAAAACTGTTTTTT.

The gene calls are TRBV7-9 and TRBJ1-6; D may be TRBD1 (6 bases). The CDR3 has 14 amino acids. V gave up 4 bases and J gave up 7 bases, with 11 bases separating them. CDR1 is SEHNR and CDR2 is FQNEAQ in the germline V gene (reference sequence). Here the CDR3 reads CASSSTGPNSPLHF. CDR3 coding DNA: TGTGCCAGCAGCTCGACAGGCCCAAATTCACCCCTCCACTTT. Full variable domain (missing parts from reference TRBV7-9 and TRBJ1-6): DTGVSQNPRHKITKRGQNVTFRCDPISEHNRLYWYRQTLGQGPEFLTYFQNEAQLEKSRLLSDRFSAERPKGSFSTLEIQRTEQGDSAMYLCASSSTGPNSPLHFGNGTRLTVT.

V is TRBV15 and J is TRBJ2-2; D is perhaps TRBD2 (6 bases). Trimming cost V 0 bases and J 4 bases, with 9 bases left between them. The CDR3 extends over 15 amino acids. Germline assignment: CDR1 LNHNV and CDR2 YYDKDF (reference sequence). The CDR3 reads CATSRDGGGTGELFF. For the CDR3, the DNA is TGTGCCACCAGCAGAGATGGGGGAGGCACCGGGGAGCTGTTTTTT.

V usage is TRBV5-6 and J usage is TRBJ2-5; D may be TRBD1 (6 bases). The CDR3 loop spans 15 amino acids. The V gene lost 6 bases and the J gene lost 0 bases, with 15 bases spanning the gap. Per the germline V gene, CDR1 is SGHDT and CDR2 is YYEEEE. The CDR3, as DNA: TGTGCCAGCACCATGATGAGGGGGTACCAAGAGACCCAGTACTTC. Translating gives CASTMMRGYQETQYF.

This rearrangement joins TRBV18 to TRBJ2-3; D remains unclear. Germline lookup yields CDR1 KGHSH and CDR2 LQKENI. Trimming left V 0 bases short and J 2 bases short, with 12 bases between. CDR3 size: 16 residues. CDR3 loop: CASSPPSTPDTDTQYF. In nucleotides, the CDR3 is TGTGCCAGCTCACCACCGTCGACACCTGACACAGATACGCAGTATTTT. Full variable domain (missing parts from reference TRBV18 and TRBJ2-3): NAGVMQNPRHLVRRRGQEARLRCSPMKGHSHVYWYRQLPEEGLKFMVYLQKENIIDESGMPKERFSAEFPKEGPSILRIQQVVRGDSAAYFCASSPPSTPDTDTQYFGPGTRLTVL.

The chain uses TRBV30 and TRBJ1-1, with D unresolved. The CDR3 totals 16 residues. Germline-derived CDR1 and CDR2 are GTSNPN and SVGIG (reference sequence). V was trimmed by 0 bases and J by 0 bases, leaving 14 bases between them. The CDR3 reads CAWSVYVFVMNTEAFF. The CDR3 DNA follows: TGTGCCTGGAGTGTCTACGTTTTTGTGATGAACACTGAAGCTTTCTTT.

J is TRBJ1-6 and V is TRBV6-2 or TRBV6-3, with 7 bases aligning to TRBD1. The length of the CDR3 is 17 residues. Trimming removed 6 bases from V and 8 bases from J; junction bases left unmatched: 16. CDR1 and CDR2 (germline): MNHEY, SVGEGT. For the CDR3, the DNA is TGTGCCAGCAGCCCTCACTTCCCCCAGGGGGGGGATTCACCCCTCCACTTT. Translated: CASSPHFPQGGDSPLHF.